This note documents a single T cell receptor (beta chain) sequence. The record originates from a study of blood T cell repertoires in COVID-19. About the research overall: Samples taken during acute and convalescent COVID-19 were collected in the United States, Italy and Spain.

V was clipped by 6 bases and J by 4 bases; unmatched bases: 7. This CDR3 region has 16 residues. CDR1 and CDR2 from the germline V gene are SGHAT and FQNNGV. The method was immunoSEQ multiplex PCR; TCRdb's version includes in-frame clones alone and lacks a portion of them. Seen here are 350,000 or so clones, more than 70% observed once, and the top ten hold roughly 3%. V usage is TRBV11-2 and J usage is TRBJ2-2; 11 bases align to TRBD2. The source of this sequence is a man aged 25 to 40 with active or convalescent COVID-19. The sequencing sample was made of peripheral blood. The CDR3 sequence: CASRLPGTSGTGELFF. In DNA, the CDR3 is TGTGCCAGCAGGTTACCCGGGACTAGCGGCACCGGGGAGCTGTTTTTT.